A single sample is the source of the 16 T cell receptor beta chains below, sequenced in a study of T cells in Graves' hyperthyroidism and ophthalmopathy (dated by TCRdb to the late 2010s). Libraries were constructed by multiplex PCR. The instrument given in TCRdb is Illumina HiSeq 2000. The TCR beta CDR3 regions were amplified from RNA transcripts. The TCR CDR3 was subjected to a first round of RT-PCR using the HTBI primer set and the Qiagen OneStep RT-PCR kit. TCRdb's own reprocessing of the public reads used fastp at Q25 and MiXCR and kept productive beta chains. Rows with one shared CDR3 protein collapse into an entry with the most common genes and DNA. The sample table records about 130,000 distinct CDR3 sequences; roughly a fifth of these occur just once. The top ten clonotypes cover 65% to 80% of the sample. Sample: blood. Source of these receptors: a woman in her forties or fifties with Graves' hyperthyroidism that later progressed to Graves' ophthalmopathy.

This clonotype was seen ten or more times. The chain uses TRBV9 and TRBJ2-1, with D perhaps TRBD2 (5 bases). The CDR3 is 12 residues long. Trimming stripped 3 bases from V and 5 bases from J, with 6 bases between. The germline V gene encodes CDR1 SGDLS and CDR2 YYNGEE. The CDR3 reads CASSERDNEQFF. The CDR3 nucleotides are TGTGCCAGCAGCGAGAGGGACAATGAGCAGTTCTTC.

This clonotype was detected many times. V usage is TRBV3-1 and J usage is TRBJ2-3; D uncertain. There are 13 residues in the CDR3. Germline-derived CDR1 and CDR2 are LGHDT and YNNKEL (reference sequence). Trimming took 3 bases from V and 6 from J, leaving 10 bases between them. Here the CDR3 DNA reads TGTGCCAGCAGCCAGTCTCGTCTGGATACGCAGTATTTT. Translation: CASSQSRLDTQYF.

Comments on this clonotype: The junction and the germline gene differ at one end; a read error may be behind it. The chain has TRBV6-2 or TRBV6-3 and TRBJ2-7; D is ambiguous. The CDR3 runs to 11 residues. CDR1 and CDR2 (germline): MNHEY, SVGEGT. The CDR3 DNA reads TGTGCCTGCAGTTACAGCTACGAGCAGTACTTC. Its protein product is CACSYSYEQYF.

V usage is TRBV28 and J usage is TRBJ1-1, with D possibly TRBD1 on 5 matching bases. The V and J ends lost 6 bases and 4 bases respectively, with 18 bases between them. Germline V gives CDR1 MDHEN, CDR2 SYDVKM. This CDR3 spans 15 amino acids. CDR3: CASRRGRPGGTEAFF. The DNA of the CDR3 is TGTGCCAGCAGGCGAGGAAGGCCCGGGGGCACTGAAGCTTTCTTT.

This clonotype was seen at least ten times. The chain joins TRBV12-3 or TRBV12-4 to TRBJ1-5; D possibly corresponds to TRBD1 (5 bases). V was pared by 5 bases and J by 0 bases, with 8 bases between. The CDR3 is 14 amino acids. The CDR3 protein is CASSRQYSNQPQHF. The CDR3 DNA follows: TGTGCCAGCAGTAGACAGTATAGCAATCAGCCCCAGCATTTT.

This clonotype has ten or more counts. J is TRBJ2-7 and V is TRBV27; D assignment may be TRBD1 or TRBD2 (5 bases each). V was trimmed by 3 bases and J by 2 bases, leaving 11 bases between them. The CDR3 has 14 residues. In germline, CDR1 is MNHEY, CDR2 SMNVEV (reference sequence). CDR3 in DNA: TGTGCCAGCAGTTTGGGGGACGTCACCTACGAGCAGTACTTC. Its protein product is CASSLGDVTYEQYF.

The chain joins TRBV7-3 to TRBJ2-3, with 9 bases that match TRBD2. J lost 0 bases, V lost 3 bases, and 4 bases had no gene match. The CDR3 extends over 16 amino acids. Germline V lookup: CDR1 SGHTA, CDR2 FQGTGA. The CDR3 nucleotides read TGTGCCAGCAGCTTCGGCGGGGGGGTGAGCACAGATACGCAGTATTTT. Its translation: CASSFGGGVSTDTQYF.

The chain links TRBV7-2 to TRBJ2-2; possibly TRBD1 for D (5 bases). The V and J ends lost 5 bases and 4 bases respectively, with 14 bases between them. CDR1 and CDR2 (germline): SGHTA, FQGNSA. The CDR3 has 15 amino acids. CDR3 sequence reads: CASSLRTQGTGELFF. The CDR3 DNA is TGTGCCAGCAGCCTCCGAACCCAGGGCACCGGGGAGCTGTTTTTT.

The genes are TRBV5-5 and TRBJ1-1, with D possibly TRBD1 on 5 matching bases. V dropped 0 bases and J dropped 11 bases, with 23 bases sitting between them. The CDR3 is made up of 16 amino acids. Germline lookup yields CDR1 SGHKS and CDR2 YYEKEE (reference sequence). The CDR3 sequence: CASSLEWGPNGLRAFF. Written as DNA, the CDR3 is TGTGCCAGCAGCTTGGAATGGGGACCCAACGGTCTTAGGGCTTTCTTT.

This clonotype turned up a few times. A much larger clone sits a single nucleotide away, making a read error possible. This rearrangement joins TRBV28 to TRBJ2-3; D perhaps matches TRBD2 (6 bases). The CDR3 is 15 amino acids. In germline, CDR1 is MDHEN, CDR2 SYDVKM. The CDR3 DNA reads TGTGCCGGCAGTTTGGGAGGTAGCCACACAGATACGCAGTATTTT. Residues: CAGSLGGSHTDTQYF.

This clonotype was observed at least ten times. This CDR3 reads CASSYGISSTDTQYF. Written as DNA, the CDR3 is TGTGCCAGCAGTTACGGGATCTCGAGCACAGATACGCAGTATTTT. V usage is TRBV6-6 and J usage is TRBJ2-3; D is unclear. The germline gives CDR1 MNHNY, CDR2 SVGAGI (reference sequence). Trimming removed 2 bases from V and 0 bases from J, with 9 bases in between. This CDR3 has 15 residues.

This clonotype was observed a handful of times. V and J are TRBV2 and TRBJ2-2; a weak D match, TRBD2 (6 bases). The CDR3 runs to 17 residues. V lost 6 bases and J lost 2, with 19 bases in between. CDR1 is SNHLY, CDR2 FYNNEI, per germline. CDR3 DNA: TGTGCCAGCAGCCACTTAGCCGGGACTTTAAACACCGGGGAGCTGTTTTTT. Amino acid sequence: CASSHLAGTLNTGELFF.

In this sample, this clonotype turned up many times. As DNA, the CDR3 is TGTGCCTGGAGTTTAGGAGATAGGGGTGAAAAACTGTTTTTT. Protein: CAWSLGDRGEKLFF. The chain links TRBV30 to TRBJ1-4, with D maybe TRBD1 (5 bases). This CDR3 spans 14 amino acids. V was trimmed by 2 bases and J by 7 bases, leaving 14 bases between them. Per germline, CDR1 GTSNPN and CDR2 SVGIG (reference sequence).

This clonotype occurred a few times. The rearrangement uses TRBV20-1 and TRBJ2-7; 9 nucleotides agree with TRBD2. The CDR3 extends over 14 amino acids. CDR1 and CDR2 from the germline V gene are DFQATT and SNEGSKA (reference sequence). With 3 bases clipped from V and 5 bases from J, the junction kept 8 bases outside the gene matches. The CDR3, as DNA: TGCAGTGCTAGGAAGACTAGCGGCTCGCACGAGCAGTACTTC. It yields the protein CSARKTSGSHEQYF.

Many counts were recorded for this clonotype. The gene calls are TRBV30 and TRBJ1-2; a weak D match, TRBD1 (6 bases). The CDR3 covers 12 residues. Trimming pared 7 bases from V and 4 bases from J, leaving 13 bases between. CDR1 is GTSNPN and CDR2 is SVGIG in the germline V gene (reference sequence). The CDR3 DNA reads TGTGCCTTCCCCAGGGGAGGCTATGGCTACACCTTC. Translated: CAFPRGGYGYTF.

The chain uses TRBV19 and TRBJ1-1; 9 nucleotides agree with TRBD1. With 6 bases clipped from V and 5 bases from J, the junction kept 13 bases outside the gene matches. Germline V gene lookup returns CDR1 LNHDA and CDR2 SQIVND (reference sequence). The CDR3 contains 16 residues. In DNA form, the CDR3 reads TGTGCCAGTAGCCATAACCTGGACAGGGGAGAAACTGAAGCTTTCTTT. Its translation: CASSHNLDRGETEAFF. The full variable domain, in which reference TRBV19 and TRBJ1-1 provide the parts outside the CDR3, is DGGITQSPKYLFRKEGQNVTLSCEQNLNHDAMYWYRQDPGQGLRLIYYSQIVNDFQKGDIAEGYSVSREKKESFPLTVTSAQKNPTAFYLCASSHNLDRGETEAFFGQGTRLTVV.